This TCR beta chain was obtained from a study of blood T cell repertoires in COVID-19. The overall study: Sources were T cells, B-cell-depleted T cells, or PBMCs; the material itself was cDNA or gDNA.

Trimming pared 0 bases from V and 5 bases from J, leaving 23 bases between. CDR1 is LGHNA and CDR2 is YSLEER in the germline V gene. The CDR3 sequence is 19 residues long. Per the original data handling: Estimates of nucleated cell counts were drawn from the amplification of reference gene primers. Generated by immunoSEQ multiplex PCR, the TCRdb table keeps only in-frame clones and is missing some. V and J calls and clone size come straight from that table; D and trimming were deduced from the DNA. Counted here are approximately 250,000 clones, around nine tenths occurring once; the ten biggest clones make up roughly 1.6%.

The genes are TRBV4-3 and TRBJ1-5, with TRBD1 as a possible D gene (5 bases). The sequenced sample consisted of peripheral blood. This TCR came from a woman in her sixties or seventies who had recovered from COVID-19. Written as DNA, the CDR3 is TGCGCCAGCAGCCAAGAACCAGTAAGTGGGGCAGGGTTGTATCAGCCCCAGCATTTT. Its translation is CASSQEPVSGAGLYQPQHF.